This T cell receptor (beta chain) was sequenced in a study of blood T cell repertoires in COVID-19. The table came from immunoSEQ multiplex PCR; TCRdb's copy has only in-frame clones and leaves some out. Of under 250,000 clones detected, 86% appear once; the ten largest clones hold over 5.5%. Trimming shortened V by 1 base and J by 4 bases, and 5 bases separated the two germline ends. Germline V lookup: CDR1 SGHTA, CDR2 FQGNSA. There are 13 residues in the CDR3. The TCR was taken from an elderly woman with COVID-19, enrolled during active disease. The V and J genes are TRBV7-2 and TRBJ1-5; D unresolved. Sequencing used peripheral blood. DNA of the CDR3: TGTGCCAGCAGCTTAGATCAGAATCAGCCCCAGCATTTT. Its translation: CASSLDQNQPQHF. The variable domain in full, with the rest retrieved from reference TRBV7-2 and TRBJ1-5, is GAGVSQSPSNKVTEKGKDVELRCDPISGHTALYWYRQSLGQGLEFLIYFQGNSAPDKSGLPSDRFSAERTGGSVSTLTIQRTQQEDSAVYLCASSLDQNQPQHFGDGTRLSIL.